This note documents a single T cell receptor (beta chain) sequence. The assay was immunoSEQ multiplex PCR, and TCRdb's table has in-frame clones only and misses some. The sample lists 130,000 or so clones, less than 95% occurring once. The CDR3 totals 14 residues. V was shortened by 4 bases and J by 6 bases, with 15 bases between the two germline ends. The germline V gene has CDR1 ENHRY and CDR2 SYGVKD. This record comes from a study of control samples from healthy donors and cancer patients. J is TRBJ2-5 and V is TRBV10-3, with D perhaps TRBD2 (6 bases). The sequence was collected from a man younger than 35 in good health. Input material: blood. CDR3 DNA sequence: TGTGCCATCAGTGGGGGGACTGATAAGAAGACCCAGTACTTC. Protein sequence: CAISGGTDKKTQYF.